Each of the 30 T cell receptor beta chains below was sequenced from the same sample in a study of T cells in Graves' hyperthyroidism and ophthalmopathy. What was amplified from RNA transcripts were TCR beta CDR3 regions. A first-round RT-PCR of the TCR CDR3 used the HTBI primer set. TCRdb analysed the multiplex PCR reads with MiXCR anew, one entry per CDR3 protein. The repertoire consists of around 350,000 distinct CDR3 sequences, with 15% to 20% occurring once and the leading ten covering 30% to 40%. The specimen was blood. The origin of the receptors is a woman aged 30 to 39 with Graves' hyperthyroidism that later progressed to Graves' ophthalmopathy.

In its sample, this clonotype was seen many times. The chain employs TRBV3-1 and TRBJ2-7, with 9 bases matching TRBD1. Trimming removed 3 bases from V and 6 bases from J; junction bases left unmatched: 9. The CDR3 is made up of 15 amino acids. Germline CDR1 reads LGHDT; CDR2 reads YNNKEL (reference sequence). Here the CDR3 reads CASSQSLGQGIEQYF. CDR3 bases: TGTGCCAGCAGCCAGAGTTTGGGACAGGGTATCGAGCAGTACTTC.

This clonotype has ten or more counts. The chain is built from TRBV11-2 and TRBJ1-1; no definite D call. This CDR3 has 15 residues. Germline V gives CDR1 SGHAT, CDR2 FQNNGV. The germline V and J ends were trimmed by 8 bases and 1 base, with 17 bases remaining between them. The CDR3 region is CASDYGETPNTEAFF. The CDR3, as DNA: TGTGCCAGCGATTATGGGGAGACACCGAACACTGAAGCTTTCTTT.

This clonotype was recorded many times. The CDR3 reads CASTQDSQNSNQPQHF. The CDR3 DNA reads TGTGCCAGCACCCAAGACAGCCAAAATAGCAATCAGCCCCAGCATTTT. J is TRBJ1-5 and V is TRBV28, with D possibly matching TRBD1 (5 bases). V was trimmed by 7 bases and J by 0 bases, leaving 16 bases between them. The V gene's germline CDR1 is MDHEN and CDR2 SYDVKM. CDR3 length: 16 amino acids.

This clonotype was observed at least ten times. The chain is built from TRBV28 and TRBJ2-2; D is undetermined. This CDR3 has 12 residues. The V gene lost 5 bases and the J gene lost 2 bases, with 3 bases spanning the gap. The V gene's germline CDR1 is MDHEN and CDR2 SYDVKM. In nucleotides, the CDR3 is TGTGCCAGCAGTCCTAACACCGGGGAGCTGTTTTTT. Translating it yields CASSPNTGELFF.

The V gene is TRBV12-3 or TRBV12-4, the J gene TRBJ2-1; 12 nucleotides line up with TRBD1. The CDR3 has 16 amino acids. The J segment lost 8 bases and the V segment lost 4 bases, leaving 9 bases of the junction unmatched. This chain's CDR3 is CASSSGQGAGRDEQFF. CDR3 nucleotide sequence: TGTGCCAGCAGTTCGGGACAGGGGGCCGGTAGGGATGAGCAGTTCTTC.

This clonotype was picked up a small number of times. The chain is built from TRBV12-3 or TRBV12-4 and TRBJ2-3; 10 positions agree with TRBD2. V lost 6 bases to trimming and J lost 2 bases; unmatched junction nucleotides: 2. The CDR3 consists of 14 residues. This CDR3 is CASRGTSVTDTQYF. CDR3 nucleotide sequence: TGTGCCAGCAGGGGGACTAGCGTCACAGATACGCAGTATTTT.

This clonotype was recorded a few times. The V gene is TRBV29-1, the J gene TRBJ2-1, with TRBD1 as a possible D gene (5 bases). V shed 7 bases and J shed 1 base, with 14 bases lying between them. Looked up from germline, CDR1 is SQVTM and CDR2 is ANQGSEA. The CDR3 totals 14 residues. This CDR3 is CSGEPTESYNEQFF. The CDR3, as DNA: TGCAGCGGGGAACCGACAGAATCCTACAATGAGCAGTTCTTC.

This clonotype was picked up a small number of times. V is TRBV15 and J is TRBJ2-3; D is possibly TRBD2 (5 bases). This CDR3 has 14 residues. Germline V gene sequence: CDR1 LNHNV, CDR2 YYDKDF (reference sequence). Trimming removed 9 bases at V and 2 bases at J, with 15 bases between. This CDR3 reads CATTPGIFTDTQYF. CDR3 coding DNA: TGTGCCACTACGCCGGGGATCTTCACAGATACGCAGTATTTT.

Many counts were recorded for this clonotype. The chain combines TRBV28 with TRBJ1-6, with D uncertain. V gave up 0 bases and J gave up 7 bases, with 7 bases separating them. Germline CDR1 reads MDHEN; CDR2 reads SYDVKM. The CDR3 covers 14 residues. CDR3 loop: CASSLWGYNSPLHF. CDR3 sequence (DNA): TGTGCCAGCAGTTTATGGGGATACAATTCACCCCTCCACTTT.

This clonotype has at least ten counts. The chain carries TRBV28 and TRBJ2-1, with D maybe TRBD1 (8 bases). The CDR3 is made up of 15 amino acids. The ends were cut back, 4 bases at V and 8 bases at J, with 18 bases in the middle. From germline, CDR1 is MDHEN and CDR2 SYDVKM. The DNA for the CDR3 is TGTGCCAGCAGTTCAAACAGGGGGGGGGTAGATGAGCAGTTCTTC. Translated: CASSSNRGGVDEQFF.

Remarks on this clonotype: The DNA is left out, because the CDR3 cannot be placed on it with certainty; the CDR3 is given as TCRdb lists it. The chain links TRBV27 to TRBJ2-3; TRBD1 is the table's D call and was not checked against the DNA. CDR1 is MNHEY, CDR2 SMNVEV, per germline (reference sequence). The CDR3 has 14 residues if both end residues are counted. The CDR3 loop reads CASSPGTVQIRSIF.

This clonotype occurred many times. The chain uses TRBV6-1 and TRBJ1-5; D is undetermined. This CDR3 is built from 15 residues. Germline V CDR1 and CDR2: MNHNS, SASEGT. V was cut by 5 bases and J by 0 bases, with 11 bases left in between. The CDR3 DNA follows: TGTGCCAGCAGTTATTCGGCTAATAGCAATCAGCCCCAGCATTTT. Translated: CASSYSANSNQPQHF.

This clonotype was observed a handful of times. The V and J genes are TRBV19 and TRBJ1-5; D ambiguous. The CDR3 contains 12 residues. Germline V gene lookup returns CDR1 LNHDA and CDR2 SQIVND (reference sequence). With 2 bases removed from V and 7 bases from J, the gap between germline ends came to 6 bases. CDR3 region: CASSIQRQPQHF. CDR3 coding DNA: TGTGCCAGTAGTATACAACGGCAGCCCCAGCATTTT. Using reference TRBV19 and TRBJ1-5 for the parts outside the CDR3, the full variable domain is DGGITQSPKYLFRKEGQNVTLSCEQNLNHDAMYWYRQDPGQGLRLIYYSQIVNDFQKGDIAEGYSVSREKKESFPLTVTSAQKNPTAFYLCASSIQRQPQHFGDGTRLSIL.

V usage is TRBV14 and J usage is TRBJ2-6; unclear D gene. The V gene lost 4 bases and the J gene lost 0 bases, with 16 bases spanning the gap. Germline V gene lookup returns CDR1 SGHDN and CDR2 FVKESK. The CDR3 covers 18 residues. CDR3 protein: CASSRRRVPFSGANVLTF. CDR3 sequence (DNA): TGTGCCAGCAGCCGCCGACGGGTCCCCTTCTCTGGGGCCAACGTCCTGACTTTC.

The sample holds a few counts of this clonotype. This chain uses TRBV20-1 with TRBJ1-6, with D perhaps TRBD1 (5 bases). V was cut by 0 bases and J by 14 bases, with 23 bases left in between. The CDR3 totals 16 residues. Germline-derived CDR1 and CDR2 are DFQATT and SNEGSKA (reference sequence). The CDR3 loop reads CSARDLGTGDFSALHF. For the CDR3, the DNA is TGCAGTGCTAGAGATTTGGGGACCGGGGATTTTTCGGCCCTCCACTTT.

This clonotype was detected ten times or more. The chain is built from TRBV5-1 and TRBJ2-1, with TRBD2 identical over 12 bases. CDR1 and CDR2 from the germline V gene are SGHRS and YFSETQ. This CDR3 is built from 15 residues. With 0 bases clipped from V and 6 bases from J, the junction kept 1 base outside the gene matches. Here the CDR3 reads CASSLALAGGNEQFF. Written as DNA, the CDR3 is TGCGCCAGCAGCTTGGCACTAGCGGGAGGCAATGAGCAGTTCTTC.

This clonotype showed up many times. V is TRBV4-1 and J is TRBJ2-7; no clear D. CDR1 is MGHRA, CDR2 YSYEKL, per germline. This CDR3 contains 14 residues. Trimming shortened V by 1 base and J by 6 bases, and 13 bases separated the two germline ends. Written as DNA, the CDR3 is TGCGCCAGCAGCCAAGGAGTCCATGCCCTCGAGCAGTACTTC. This codes for CASSQGVHALEQYF.

The rearrangement joins TRBV30 to TRBJ2-4; TRBD1 matches at 10 bases. This CDR3 is built from 15 residues. Trimming took 5 bases from V and 6 from J; bases not matched to a gene: 10. Germline loops: CDR1 GTSNPN, CDR2 SVGIG (reference sequence). CDR3 in amino acids: CAWLPDRGHGNIQYF. As DNA, the CDR3 is TGTGCCTGGCTCCCCGACAGGGGGCATGGAAACATTCAGTACTTC.

This clonotype was detected many times. The V gene is TRBV6-1, the J gene TRBJ1-2, with D maybe TRBD1 (6 bases). The V and J ends lost 7 bases and 7 bases respectively, with 22 bases between them. CDR3 size: 15 residues. Germline CDR1 reads MNHNS; CDR2 reads SASEGT. The CDR3 protein is CASTPTPQGHRGYTF. The CDR3 DNA sequence: TGTGCCAGCACTCCCACCCCCCAGGGGCATCGTGGCTACACCTTC.

This clonotype was detected ten times or more. The genes are TRBV30 and TRBJ2-2; D is undetermined. This CDR3 has 15 amino acids. Germline-derived CDR1 and CDR2 are GTSNPN and SVGIG (reference sequence). V lost 0 bases and J lost 3, with 11 bases in between. The CDR3 reads CAWSVLSGDTGELFF. The DNA for the CDR3 is TGTGCCTGGAGTGTACTCTCTGGGGACACCGGGGAGCTGTTTTTT.

This clonotype showed up many times. The V gene is TRBV5-1, the J gene TRBJ2-2, with 9 bases fitting TRBD2. Losses at the gene ends were 0 bases for V and 2 bases for J; bases not matched to a gene: 5. The CDR3 sequence is 17 residues long. In germline, CDR1 is SGHRS, CDR2 YFSETQ. The CDR3 loop is CASSLAVAGVNTGELFF. The CDR3 DNA reads TGCGCCAGCAGCTTGGCGGTAGCGGGAGTAAACACCGGGGAGCTGTTTTTT. Using reference TRBV5-1 and TRBJ2-2 for the parts outside the CDR3, the full variable domain is KAGVTQTPRYLIKTRGQQVTLSCSPISGHRSVSWYQQTPGQGLQFLFEYFSETQRNKGNFPGRFSGRQFSNSRSEMNVSTLELGDSALYLCASSLAVAGVNTGELFFGEGSRLTVL.

V gene TRBV12-3 or TRBV12-4 combines with J gene TRBJ1-2; D possibly corresponds to TRBD1 (6 bases). This CDR3 has 14 amino acids. Trimming took 6 bases from V and 6 from J, leaving 17 bases between them. The CDR3 loop reads CASSRSGGWHGYTF. The CDR3 DNA is TGTGCCAGCAGCAGAAGTGGGGGCTGGCATGGCTACACCTTC.

This clonotype was seen repeatedly, ten times or more. The chain carries TRBV2 and TRBJ2-1; 12 bases align to TRBD2. Germline values: CDR1 SNHLY, CDR2 FYNNEI. The CDR3 extends over 15 amino acids. V lost 5 bases, J lost 10 bases, and 9 bases stayed unmatched. In nucleotides, the CDR3 is TGTGCCAGCAGTCGACTAGCGGGGGCCCCAAGGGAGCAGTTCTTC. Translating gives CASSRLAGAPREQFF.

This clonotype has at least ten counts. The CDR3 bases are TGTGCCAGCAGCTTATTGCCCGGGTCGGAGCAGTTCTTC. Protein sequence: CASSLLPGSEQFF. The chain joins TRBV11-2 to TRBJ2-1; the D is unclear. V lost 2 bases to trimming and J lost 10 bases, with 12 bases between them. The CDR3 sequence is 13 residues long. Germline assignment: CDR1 SGHAT and CDR2 FQNNGV.

This clonotype was seen repeatedly, ten times or more. This rearrangement joins TRBV10-3 to TRBJ1-1, with 7 bases that match TRBD1. The germline CDR1 and CDR2 sequences are ENHRY and SYGVKD. The CDR3 contains 14 residues. V shed 4 bases, J shed 1 base, and the junction held 3 bases outside the gene matches. The CDR3 loop is CAISGNRGNTEAFF. DNA for the CDR3: TGTGCCATCAGTGGAAACAGGGGGAACACTGAAGCTTTCTTT.

This clonotype was recorded a few times. The V and J genes are TRBV7-2 and TRBJ1-3, with D possibly being TRBD1 (6 bases). The V end lost 5 bases, the J end lost 3 bases, and 20 bases lay between the germline ends. Germline V lookup: CDR1 SGHTA, CDR2 FQGNSA. The CDR3 runs to 17 residues. The CDR3 sequence: CASSPNTGSGVGNTIYF. The CDR3 bases are TGTGCCAGCAGCCCAAATACAGGGAGCGGGGTTGGAAACACCATATATTTT. The variable domain in full, completed from reference TRBV7-2 and TRBJ1-3, reads GAGVSQSPSNKVTEKGKDVELRCDPISGHTALYWYRQSLGQGLEFLIYFQGNSAPDKSGLPSDRFSAERTGGSVSTLTIQRTQQEDSAVYLCASSPNTGSGVGNTIYFGEGSWLTVV.

This clonotype showed up just a few times. The V and J genes are TRBV3-1 and TRBJ1-6; 7 nucleotides agree with TRBD1. The CDR3 runs to 20 residues. V gave up 0 bases and J gave up 0 bases; unmatched junction bases: 11. CDR1 and CDR2 (germline): LGHDT, YNNKEL (reference sequence). The CDR3 nucleotides are TGTGCCAGCAGCCAAGAGGACAGGCTCAAAAGTGGCTCCTATAATTCACCCCTCCACTTT. Translating it yields CASSQEDRLKSGSYNSPLHF.

This clonotype appeared many times. The rearrangement joins TRBV4-1 to TRBJ1-1, with TRBD1 matching over 8 bases. The V and J ends lost 0 bases and 0 bases, in that order; junction bases with no gene match: 0. In germline, CDR1 is MGHRA, CDR2 YSYEKL. This CDR3 spans 15 amino acids. The CDR3 region is CASSQEDRVNTEAFF. CDR3 nucleotide sequence: TGCGCCAGCAGCCAAGAGGACAGGGTGAACACTGAAGCTTTCTTT.

This clonotype was seen at least ten times. The J gene is TRBJ1-1, the V gene TRBV2; D is unresolved. The germline gives CDR1 SNHLY, CDR2 FYNNEI. V gave up 11 bases and J gave up 4 bases, with 14 bases separating them. The CDR3 runs 12 residues. CDR3 region: CAATEGGTEAFF. The DNA of the CDR3 is TGTGCCGCCACCGAGGGAGGCACTGAAGCTTTCTTT.

This chain uses TRBV12-3 or TRBV12-4 with TRBJ2-3; the D gene is possibly TRBD2 (5 bases). The V gene lost 2 bases and the J gene lost 0 bases, with 18 bases spanning the gap. CDR3 length equals 18 residues. Here the CDR3 DNA reads TGTGCCAGCAGTTTAACGAAGACGAGGGATATAAGCACAGATACGCAGTATTTT. Amino acid sequence: CASSLTKTRDISTDTQYF.